This T cell receptor beta chain was sequenced for a study of shared clonotypes between healthy human individuals. Replicate PCRs run on sorted subsets employed approximately 200 ng DNA, around 31,000 T cell genomes. Sequencing was performed with immunoSEQ multiplex PCR; in TCRdb, only in-frame clones are kept and a portion is missing. The sample lists some 1,400,000 clones, roughly 97% seen once, with roughly 1.2% in the top ten. Overall study results and limits: Clonotype sharing among the donors was expected to vary with sequencing depth. Estimated richness was generally greater in naive than memory subsets.

About this clone: Its antigen is unknown. The identical CDR3 is also encoded by other nucleotide sequences in the sample.

Free of recent acute infections or vaccinations, the donors were healthy HIV-negative adults. Trimming shortened V by 1 base and J by 4 bases, and 5 bases separated the two germline ends. The germline V gene has CDR1 SEHNR and CDR2 FQNEAQ (reference sequence). CDR3 length: 13 amino acids. The J gene is TRBJ2-1, the V gene TRBV7-9, with D unresolved. Material for sequencing was naive CD4+ T cells sorted from blood. As to subset: CD45RA+ positively selected. This TCR came from a man aged 25-45 years in good health. CDR3 sequence: CASSLVVYNEQFF. The CDR3 DNA sequence: TGTGCCAGCAGCTTAGTCGTATACAATGAGCAGTTCTTC.